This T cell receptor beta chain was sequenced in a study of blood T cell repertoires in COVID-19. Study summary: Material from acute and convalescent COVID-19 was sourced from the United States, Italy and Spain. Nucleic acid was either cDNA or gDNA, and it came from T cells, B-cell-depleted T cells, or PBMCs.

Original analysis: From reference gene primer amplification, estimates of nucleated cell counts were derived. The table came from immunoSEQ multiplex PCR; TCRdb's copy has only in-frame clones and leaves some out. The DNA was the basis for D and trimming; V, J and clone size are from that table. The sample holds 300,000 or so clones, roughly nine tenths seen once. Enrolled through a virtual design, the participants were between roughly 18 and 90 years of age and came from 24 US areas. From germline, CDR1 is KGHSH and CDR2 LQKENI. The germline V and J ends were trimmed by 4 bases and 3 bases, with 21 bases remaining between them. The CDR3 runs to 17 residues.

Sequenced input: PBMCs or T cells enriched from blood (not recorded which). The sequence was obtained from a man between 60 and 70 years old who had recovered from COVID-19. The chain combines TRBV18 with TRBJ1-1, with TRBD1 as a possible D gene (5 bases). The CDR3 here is CASSQNLGGTGDTEAFF. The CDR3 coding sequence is TGTGCCAGCTCACAAAATTTAGGTGGAACGGGGGACACTGAAGCTTTCTTT.